This is a list of T cell receptor beta chains from one sample in a study of T cell changes during pregnancy in multiple sclerosis. Repertoires were generated with immunoSEQ multiplex PCR, while TCRdb's copy carries only in-frame clones and drops some. The sample includes some 40,000 clones, 80% to 95% of them seen just once. This specimen was CD4+ T cells from peripheral blood mononuclear cells, taken in the third trimester of pregnancy. Receptor source: a female donor in good health, enrolled as a control in a pregnancy study. CDR3s include the opening cysteine and the closing phenylalanine or tryptophan. Each record gives: CDR3 protein, CDR3 DNA, J gene, D gene, clone size, V gene. D genes are given only for firm matches. Part of the rows lack a size; the others show once, few, many or a class for expanded clones.

CASSLNAGRGEQFF | TGTGCCAGCAGCTTAAACGCGGGGAGGGGGGAGCAGTTCTTC | TRBJ2-1 | - | - | TRBV11-2
CASSPGRLQGGPQYF | TGTGCCAGCAGCCCCGGGCGTTTGCAGGGGGGACCCCAGTACTTC | TRBJ2-5 | - | - | TRBV5-8
CASSPEAGARHTQYF | TGTGCCAGCAGCCCGGAAGCGGGGGCGAGGCATACGCAGTATTTT | TRBJ2-3 | TRBD2 | once | TRBV7-8
CASSKNLGLVAARGTQYF | TGTGCCAGCAGTAAGAATCTAGGTCTCGTAGCGGCAAGGGGGACCCAGTACTTC | TRBJ2-5 | - | - | TRBV27
CASGSQGGRETEAFF | TGTGCTAGTGGTTCTCAGGGTGGAAGAGAAACTGAAGCTTTCTTT | TRBJ1-1 | - | - | TRBV12-5
CASSAIGGEAFF | TGTGCCAGCAGTGCCATCGGGGGGGAAGCTTTCTTT | TRBJ1-1 | - | - | TRBV6-4
CASSLGGQLIAYEQYF | TGCGCCAGCAGCTTGGGCGGGCAGCTGATTGCCTACGAGCAGTACTTC | TRBJ2-7 | - | medium-sized | TRBV5-1
CASSVSGADTGELFF | TGTGCCAGCAGCGTAAGCGGAGCGGACACCGGGGAGCTGTTTTTT | TRBJ2-2 | - | - | TRBV9
CASSLDNSNQPQHF | TGTGCCAGCAGCTTGGATAATAGCAATCAGCCCCAGCATTTT | TRBJ1-5 | - | - | TRBV5-4
CASSRLARSWGTDTQYF | TGTGCCAGCAGCCGACTAGCACGATCCTGGGGCACAGATACGCAGTATTTT | TRBJ2-3 | TRBD2 | - | TRBV5-4
CASSTQLAVKYNEQFF | TGTGCCAGTAGTACCCAACTAGCGGTGAAGTACAATGAGCAGTTCTTC | TRBJ2-1 | TRBD2 | - | TRBV19
CASSWPYQGGNYGYTF | TGTGCCAGCAGCTGGCCTTATCAGGGTGGGAACTATGGCTACACCTTC | TRBJ1-2 | - | - | TRBV5-6
CASSLGLANEQFF | TGTGCCAGCAGCCTGGGACTGGCCAATGAGCAGTTCTTC | TRBJ2-1 | - | - | TRBV11-1
CASSPSWDSKEQYF | TGTGCCAGCAGTCCTTCGTGGGACTCTAAGGAGCAGTACTTC | TRBJ2-7 | - | - | TRBV27
CASSARDRDGYTF | TGTGCCAGCAGTGCCCGGGACAGGGATGGCTACACCTTC | TRBJ1-2 | TRBD1 | - | TRBV6-1
CATSRDRGHTEAFF | TGTGCCACCAGCAGGGACAGAGGACACACTGAAGCTTTCTTT | TRBJ1-1 | - | - | TRBV15
CASSLTGTVNTEAFF | TGCGCCAGCAGCTTGACCGGGACAGTGAACACTGAAGCTTTCTTT | TRBJ1-1 | TRBD1 | once | TRBV5-1
CASSARRGFTEAFF | TGCGCCAGCAGCGCCAGGCGGGGATTCACTGAAGCTTTCTTT | TRBJ1-1 | - | - | TRBV10-1
CASSSGQPGNTIYF | TGTGCCAGCAGCTCGGGACAGCCTGGAAACACCATATATTTT | TRBJ1-3 | TRBD1 | - | TRBV11-1
CASNPARQGIWGNQPQHF | TGCGCCAGCAATCCTGCCAGGCAGGGGATATGGGGCAATCAGCCCCAGCATTTT | TRBJ1-5 | - | - | TRBV23-1
CASSPRLDRGTEAFF | TGTGCCAGCAGCCCCCGACTCGACAGGGGCACTGAAGCTTTCTTT | TRBJ1-1 | TRBD1 | few | TRBV7-9
CASSFRDRGKAFF | TGTGCCAGCAGTTTTCGGGACAGGGGGAAAGCTTTCTTT | TRBJ1-1 | TRBD1 | - | TRBV28
CASSLISGGPQETQYF | TGTGCCAGCAGCTTAATTAGCGGGGGGCCTCAAGAGACCCAGTACTTC | TRBJ2-5 | TRBD2 | - | TRBV11-3
CASSKDSLNQPQHF | TGCGCCAGCAGCAAAGACAGCCTCAATCAGCCCCAGCATTTT | TRBJ1-5 | - | - | TRBV5-1
CASSLAAGTTDTQYF | TGCGCCAGCAGCTTGGCGGCGGGGACTACAGATACGCAGTATTTT | TRBJ2-3 | - | - | TRBV5-1
CASTQGFGYTF | TGTGCCAGCACCCAGGGGTTTGGCTACACCTTC | TRBJ1-2 | - | - | TRBV5-4
CASSRDSGTTEAFF | TGTGCCAGCAGCCGGGACAGCGGTACCACTGAAGCTTTCTTT | TRBJ1-1 | TRBD1 | few | TRBV7-3
CASTSGGGNYGYTF | TGTGCCAGCACCTCAGGGGGCGGAAACTATGGCTACACCTTC | TRBJ1-2 | TRBD1 | once | TRBV6-5
CASSTLTRAGNEQFF | TGTGCCAGTAGTACCCTCACCCGGGCGGGGAATGAGCAGTTCTTC | TRBJ2-1 | - | - | TRBV19
CASSQRAGNTIYF | TGCGCCAGCAGCCAACGTGCGGGAAACACCATATATTTT | TRBJ1-3 | - | - | TRBV4-1
CASSLGQFNQPQHF | TGTGCCAGCAGCTTAGGACAGTTCAATCAGCCCCAGCATTTT | TRBJ1-5 | - | - | TRBV13
CASSGRGQGRYNQPQHF | TGTGCCAGCAGCGGCCGGGGACAGGGTCGTTACAATCAGCCCCAGCATTTT | TRBJ1-5 | TRBD1 | - | TRBV9
CASSPPGGPPYEQYF | TGTGCCAGCAGCCCTCCGGGAGGTCCCCCCTACGAGCAGTACTTC | TRBJ2-7 | TRBD2 | - | TRBV27
CAWSVQGARPQHF | TGTGCCTGGAGTGTACAAGGGGCTCGGCCCCAGCATTTT | TRBJ1-5 | - | - | TRBV30
CASSERRGRGNEQFF | TGTGCCAGCAGTGAAAGGCGGGGACGGGGCAATGAGCAGTTCTTC | TRBJ2-1 | - | - | TRBV2
CASRGAQNTGELFF | TGTGCCAGCAGGGGGGCCCAGAACACCGGGGAGCTGTTTTTT | TRBJ2-2 | - | - | TRBV2
CASSSATGARSGANVLTF | TGCGCCAGCAGCTCAGCGACAGGGGCCCGCTCTGGGGCCAACGTCCTGACTTTC | TRBJ2-6 | TRBD1 | - | TRBV5-1
CASSYSDRGAYEQYF | TGTGCCAGCAGTTACTCGGACAGGGGGGCATACGAGCAGTACTTC | TRBJ2-7 | TRBD1 | - | TRBV6-6
CASSLGDRLTDTQYF | TGTGCCAGCAGTTTAGGGGACAGACTCACAGATACGCAGTATTTT | TRBJ2-3 | TRBD1 | - | TRBV28
CASSYYGTSGSYEQYF | TGTGCCAGCAGTTACTACGGGACTAGCGGGAGCTACGAGCAGTACTTC | TRBJ2-7 | TRBD2 | - | TRBV6-5
CAWSVSVGQGSSEAFF | TGTGCCTGGAGTGTTTCCGTGGGACAGGGCTCCTCTGAAGCTTTCTTT | TRBJ1-1 | TRBD1 | few | TRBV30
CASSLGTGEDEQYF | TGTGCCAGCAGCTTAGGGACAGGAGAGGACGAGCAGTACTTC | TRBJ2-7 | TRBD1 | - | TRBV7-9
CASSLFGTGESEAFF | TGTGCCAGCAGCTTGTTCGGGACAGGGGAATCTGAAGCTTTCTTT | TRBJ1-1 | TRBD1 | - | TRBV5-6
CASGGIPDTQYF | TGTGCCAGCGGCGGGATCCCAGATACGCAGTATTTT | TRBJ2-3 | - | - | TRBV6-5
CAISGTGNIQYF | TGTGCCATCAGTGGAACAGGAAACATTCAGTACTTC | TRBJ2-4 | - | - | TRBV10-3
CASSFGVQETQYF | TGCGCCAGCAGCTTCGGGGTTCAGGAGACCCAGTACTTC | TRBJ2-5 | - | - | TRBV5-1
CASSSLAGRTTDTQYF | TGTGCCAGCAGCTCGCTAGCGGGACGTACCACAGATACGCAGTATTTT | TRBJ2-3 | TRBD2 | few | TRBV7-6
CASSYVGTGFGEKLFF | TGTGCCAGCAGTTACGTCGGGACAGGGTTTGGCGAAAAACTGTTTTTT | TRBJ1-4 | TRBD1 | - | TRBV7-2
CASSSLIREPQHF | TGTGCCAGCAGTTCCCTTATCAGGGAGCCCCAGCATTTT | TRBJ1-5 | - | - | TRBV6-5
CASRKLQEDNEQFF | TGTGCCAGCAGGAAACTACAGGAAGACAATGAGCAGTTCTTC | TRBJ2-1 | - | once | TRBV11-2
CASTPGGKKETQYF | TGTGCCAGCACCCCGGGAGGGAAGAAAGAGACCCAGTACTTC | TRBJ2-5 | TRBD2 | - | TRBV27
CASSPAGSADQPQHF | TGTGCCAGCTCACCAGCCGGGTCAGCGGATCAGCCCCAGCATTTT | TRBJ1-5 | - | - | TRBV18
CASRGGSWETQYF | TGTGCCAGTAGGGGCGGGAGTTGGGAGACCCAGTACTTC | TRBJ2-5 | TRBD2 | - | TRBV19
CASSPTSGGGFRVGTDTQYF | TGTGCCAGCAGCCCCACTAGCGGGGGGGGTTTTCGTGTAGGCACAGATACGCAGTATTTT | TRBJ2-3 | TRBD2 | - | TRBV4-2
CAGRDQEATDTQYF | TGTGCCGGGAGGGACCAAGAGGCCACAGATACGCAGTATTTT | TRBJ2-3 | TRBD2 | few | TRBV2
CASSLAVNTGELFF | TGTGCCAGCAGCTTGGCCGTCAACACCGGGGAGCTGTTTTTT | TRBJ2-2 | - | - | TRBV5-6
CASSASGGYNSPLHF | TGTGCCAGCAGCGCCTCAGGGGGCTATAATTCACCCCTCCACTTT | TRBJ1-6 | TRBD1 | - | TRBV9
CASSQGGQPNSPLHF | TGCGCCAGCAGCCAAGGTGGGCAGCCCAATTCACCCCTCCACTTT | TRBJ1-6 | - | - | TRBV4-1
CASSDSYSGRGTEAFF | TGTGCCAGCAGTGACTCATACTCGGGTAGGGGCACTGAAGCTTTCTTT | TRBJ1-1 | - | few | TRBV6-4